The subject of this entry is one T cell receptor (beta chain). Its cognate antigen is unknown. Sequencing was performed with immunoSEQ multiplex PCR; in TCRdb, only in-frame clones are kept and a portion is missing. The data show over 85,000 clones, around 80% seen once. These data are taken from a study of Ad26.COV2.S vaccination and SARS-CoV-2 variants. Study-wide results and limits: Participants given vaccine showed non-spike TCR breadth similar to that of placebo recipients. Placebo recipients trailed vaccine recipients in spike-specific TCR breadth. Responses of T cells in total may have been underestimated by the TCR breadth and depth analyses.

This CDR3 has 19 amino acids. The junction had 17 bases not matched to a gene; V was cut back by 3 bases and J by 5 bases. Per the germline V gene, CDR1 is SEHNR and CDR2 is FQNEAQ (reference sequence). Specimen: peripheral blood, collected after recovery from COVID-19. The TCR originated in a human donor who had recovered from COVID-19. This sequence joins TRBV7-9 and TRBJ2-1; 9 bases align to TRBD2. CDR3 protein: CASSFPFFQRSGGNNEQFF. CDR3 in DNA: TGTGCCAGCAGCTTCCCTTTTTTTCAGCGCAGCGGGGGGAACAATGAGCAGTTCTTC.